Presented here are 20 T cell receptor beta chains from one specimen sequenced in a study of blood T cell repertoires in COVID-19. Clones were sequenced by immunoSEQ multiplex PCR, and TCRdb holds only the in-frame ones, with some missing. Of more than 300,000 clones listed, around 83% were seen once; the top ten hold 1% to 1.5%. The source material was peripheral blood. The receptors originated from a woman aged 45 to 65 with acute or convalescent COVID-19.

The V and J genes are TRBV12-5 and TRBJ2-5, with D tentatively TRBD2 (6 bases). Germline V gene lookup returns CDR1 LGHNT and CDR2 FRNRAP. CDR3 length: 17 amino acids. Trimming took off 0 bases at V and 1 base at J, with 15 bases between the two ends. In DNA, the CDR3 is TGTGCTAGTGGTTTGGTACAACAAGCGGGCCTCCAAGAGACCCAGTACTTC. Translation gives CASGLVQQAGLQETQYF.

V and J are TRBV10-3 and TRBJ1-4; no clear D. The CDR3 covers 11 residues. The V gene's germline CDR1 is ENHRY and CDR2 SYGVKD. V lost 2 bases and J 8 bases, leaving 3 bases between the germline ends. The CDR3 nucleotides are TGTGCCATCAGTGAGACAGAAAAACTGTTTTTT. Protein product: CAISETEKLFF.

V usage is TRBV30 and J usage is TRBJ2-7; D is possibly TRBD2 (5 bases). CDR3 length: 11 amino acids. The V end was cut by 0 bases, the J end by 11 bases, with 11 bases between. CDR1 is GTSNPN and CDR2 is SVGIG in the germline V gene (reference sequence). The CDR3 sequence: CAWSVGGPEYV. CDR3 DNA sequence: TGTGCCTGGAGTGTAGGAGGCCCCGAGTACGTC.

This sequence joins TRBV24-1 and TRBJ2-5, with D possibly TRBD2 on 5 matching bases. Germline CDR1 KGHDR, CDR2 SFDVKD. Trimming cost V 3 bases and J 3 bases, with 19 bases left between them. CDR3 length: 17 amino acids. CDR3 nucleotides: TGTGCCACCAGTGATCTAAAGTCGGGCGGAGGAGAAGAGACCCAGTACTTC. Translated: CATSDLKSGGGEETQYF.

The chain is built from TRBV29-1 and TRBJ1-1, with D perhaps matching TRBD1 (5 bases). Trimming removed 1 base from V and 10 bases from J, with 19 bases in between. CDR1 is SQVTM, CDR2 ANQGSEA, per germline. CDR3 length: 14 residues. In nucleotides, the CDR3 is TGCAGCGTTGAAGGACTAAGGGACGGAGGGCGAGCTTTCTTT. Its protein is CSVEGLRDGGRAFF. Filled out from reference TRBV29-1 and TRBJ1-1, the complete variable domain reads SAVISQKPSRDICQRGTSLTIQCQVDSQVTMMFWYRQQPGQSLTLIATANQGSEATYESGFVIDKFPISRPNLTFSTLTVSNMSPEDSSIYLCSVEGLRDGGRAFFGQGTRLTVV.

The chain links TRBV20-1 to TRBJ1-2, with 8 bases identical to TRBD1. The CDR3 totals 11 residues. In germline, CDR1 is DFQATT, CDR2 SNEGSKA (reference sequence). The CDR3 sequence is CSLETGDGYTF. CDR3 in DNA: TGCAGCCTGGAGACAGGGGATGGCTACACCTTC.

The gene calls are TRBV7-9 and TRBJ1-3; D may be TRBD1 (6 bases). Germline CDR1 SEHNR, CDR2 FQNEAQ (reference sequence). The ends were cut back, 5 bases at V and 0 bases at J, with 11 bases in the middle. This CDR3 spans 15 amino acids. CDR3 coding DNA: TGTGCCAGCAGCCCCTCGACAGGCTCTGGAAACACCATATATTTT. The encoded protein is CASSPSTGSGNTIYF.

J is TRBJ1-5 and V is TRBV30; no clear D. The CDR3 extends over 12 amino acids. V lost 2 bases and J 9 bases, leaving 11 bases between the germline ends. Germline CDR1 reads GTSNPN; CDR2 reads SVGIG (reference sequence). The CDR3 loop is CAWSFGWAPQHF. CDR3 coding DNA: TGTGCCTGGAGTTTCGGCTGGGCGCCCCAGCATTTT.

The rearrangement uses TRBV2 and TRBJ1-1; 7 bases are shared with TRBD1. V lost 5 bases, J lost 4 bases, and 10 bases stayed unmatched. Germline V gene data show CDR1 as SNHLY and CDR2 as FYNNEI. The CDR3 has 15 amino acids. CDR3 in DNA: TGTGCCAGCAGTTCGATAACAGGGGCGGGCACTGAAGCTTTCTTT. Its translation: CASSSITGAGTEAFF.

The chain combines TRBV18 with TRBJ2-4; 9 bases match TRBD1. CDR1 is KGHSH and CDR2 is LQKENI in the germline V gene. The trim removed 4 bases at V and 3 bases at J, leaving 4 bases unmatched. The CDR3 spans 15 residues. CDR3 loop: CASSLQGADKNIQYF. The CDR3 nucleotides read TGTGCCAGCTCACTACAGGGGGCCGACAAAAACATTCAGTACTTC.

This clone was observed a handful of times. V gene TRBV5-1 combines with J gene TRBJ1-2, with TRBD1 matching 8 bases. Germline V gene sequence: CDR1 SGHRS, CDR2 YFSETQ. J lost 4 bases, V lost 0 bases, and 2 bases had no gene match. The CDR3 sequence is 14 residues long. CDR3 sequence reads: CASSLGTGSYGYTF. CDR3 in DNA: TGCGCCAGCAGCTTGGGGACAGGGAGCTATGGCTACACCTTC.

CDR3 sequence reads: CSAPSSGYTF. As DNA, the CDR3 is TGCAGTGCTCCCTCGAGCGGCTACACCTTC. The chain is built from TRBV20-1 and TRBJ1-2; no clear D. The CDR3 spans 10 residues. Germline CDR1 is DFQATT and CDR2 is SNEGSKA (reference sequence). V was clipped by 5 bases and J by 8 bases, with 9 bases between them.

This clone occurred once. CDR3 DNA: TGTGCCAGCAGCGGTACAGGGGCTGGGGCCAACGTCCTGACTTTC. This encodes CASSGTGAGANVLTF. The gene calls are TRBV9 and TRBJ2-6; 7 nucleotides line up with TRBD1. Germline V lookup: CDR1 SGDLS, CDR2 YYNGEE. CDR3 size: 15 residues. V was clipped by 3 bases and J by 2 bases; unmatched bases: 2. The entire variable domain, with the rest obtained from reference TRBV9 and TRBJ2-6, is as follows: DSGVTQTPKHLITATGQRVTLRCSPRSGDLSVYWYQQSLDQGLQFLIQYYNGEERAKGNILERFSAQQFPDLHSELNLSSLELGDSALYFCASSGTGAGANVLTFGAGSRLTVL.

There are a few counts of this clone. The chain uses TRBV5-5 and TRBJ1-5; TRBD1 agrees at 7 bases. Germline CDR1 is SGHKS and CDR2 is YYEKEE (reference sequence). Trimming at V came to 4 bases and at J to 5 bases, leaving 3 bases not matched to a gene. The CDR3 loop spans 13 amino acids. As DNA, the CDR3 is TGTGCCAGCAGCGTTCAGGGGGATCAGCCCCAGCATTTT. Encoded protein: CASSVQGDQPQHF.

The rearrangement uses TRBV3-1 (or the pseudogene TRBV3-2) and TRBJ2-7, with 12 bases identical to TRBD1. This CDR3 has 15 residues. The V gene end was trimmed by 3 bases and the J gene end by 7 bases; junction bases not matched to a gene: 7. Per germline, CDR1 LGHDT and CDR2 YNNKEL (reference sequence). The CDR3 here is CASSQAGQGAKEQYF. The CDR3 DNA reads TGTGCCAGCAGCCAGGCGGGACAGGGGGCGAAAGAGCAGTACTTC.

The J gene is TRBJ1-4, the V gene TRBV4-3; D is unresolved. Trimming cost V 1 base and J 8 bases, with 11 bases left between them. Germline assignment: CDR1 LGHNA and CDR2 YSLEER. The CDR3 has 14 residues. CDR3 protein: CASSQGVGEEKLFF. The CDR3 DNA follows: TGCGCCAGCAGCCAAGGGGTGGGAGAAGAAAAACTGTTTTTT.

The V and J genes are TRBV5-1 and TRBJ1-1; unclear D gene. From germline, CDR1 is SGHRS and CDR2 YFSETQ. Trimming cost V 0 bases and J 6 bases, with 18 bases left between them. This CDR3 spans 16 amino acids. Here the CDR3 reads CASSLENPSGTAEAFF. CDR3 bases: TGCGCCAGCAGCTTGGAGAACCCTTCCGGAACAGCTGAAGCTTTCTTT.

The V call is TRBV29-1, the J call TRBJ2-7; D gene uncertain. Germline CDR1 is SQVTM and CDR2 is ANQGSEA. This CDR3 spans 11 amino acids. The germline V and J ends were trimmed by 4 bases and 5 bases, with 9 bases remaining between them. The CDR3 protein is CSVVRNNEQYF. For the CDR3, the DNA is TGCAGCGTTGTACGTAACAACGAGCAGTACTTC.

This clone turned up a few times. The V and J genes are TRBV5-1 and TRBJ1-5; 11 bases line up with TRBD1. This CDR3 contains 17 residues. Unmatched junction bases numbered 7, after V lost 0 bases and J lost 5 bases. In germline, CDR1 is SGHRS, CDR2 YFSETQ. Written as DNA, the CDR3 is TGCGCCAGCAGCTTGGCTGGCGGACAGGGGGCACATCAGCCCCAGCATTTT. Its translation is CASSLAGGQGAHQPQHF.

The chain is built from TRBV5-1 and TRBJ2-1, with 8 bases aligning to TRBD1. CDR1 SGHRS and CDR2 YFSETQ come from the germline V gene. V dropped 7 bases and J dropped 3; count of bases not matched to a gene: 6. The CDR3 is made up of 14 amino acids. The CDR3 DNA reads TGCGCCAGCCGGAGGGGACAGGACTACAATGAGCAGTTCTTC. Translation gives CASRRGQDYNEQFF.